A selection of T cell receptor beta chains follows, all from one sample in a study of regulatory and conventional T cells in breast cancer. MiXCR, run by TCRdb on the PCR reads, gives a single entry per CDR3 protein. This repertoire shows more than 15,000 distinct CDR3 sequences, 30% to 35% found once; its top ten account for roughly 1.7%. Source material: conventional T cells from blood. The receptors derive from a female donor in good health. CDR3s include the opening cysteine and the closing phenylalanine or tryptophan. Each record gives: D gene, V gene, clone size, J gene, CDR3 DNA, CDR3 protein. The D gene is left open where the match is weak. Not all rows give a size; the values are once, few, many and, for expanded clones, a class.

d_gene: NA; v_gene: TRBV29-1; abundance: NA; j_gene: TRBJ2-1; CDR3nt: TGCAGCGTGCAAGACAGGGAGGTTTCCCCGTTCTTC; CDR3aa: CSVQDREVSPFF
d_gene: NA; v_gene: TRBV20-1; abundance: many; j_gene: TRBJ1-3; CDR3nt: TGCAGTGCTTATATTGGAAACACCATATATTTT; CDR3aa: CSAYIGNTIYF
d_gene: TRBD1; v_gene: TRBV3-1; abundance: once; j_gene: TRBJ2-3; CDR3nt: TGTGCCAGCAGCCAAGATACAGGGGGCTTGGGTACGCAGTATTTT; CDR3aa: CASSQDTGGLGTQYF
d_gene: TRBD2; v_gene: TRBV20-1; abundance: NA; j_gene: TRBJ2-7; CDR3nt: TGCAGTGCCCCTCAGGCGGGAGGATTAGGTGAGCAGTACTTC; CDR3aa: CSAPQAGGLGEQYF
d_gene: NA; v_gene: TRBV20-1; abundance: NA; j_gene: TRBJ1-4; CDR3nt: TGCAGTGCTACGCCGGGCTCCCCCTCCGGAAAACTGTTTTTT; CDR3aa: CSATPGSPSGKLFF
d_gene: TRBD1; v_gene: TRBV20-1; abundance: NA; j_gene: TRBJ1-5; CDR3nt: TGCAGTGCGCGCACAGGGGGCGAATCCCTTGGACAGCCCCAGCATTTT; CDR3aa: CSARTGGESLGQPQHF
d_gene: NA; v_gene: TRBV7-3; abundance: NA; j_gene: TRBJ2-5; CDR3nt: TGTGCCAGCAGCTTAGGAGGGGCTGGGGAGACCCAGTACTTC; CDR3aa: CASSLGGAGETQYF
d_gene: TRBD1; v_gene: TRBV6-6; abundance: many; j_gene: TRBJ2-2; CDR3nt: TGTGCCAGCATTGTCGGAGACAGGGGCACCGGGGAGCTGTTTTTT; CDR3aa: CASIVGDRGTGELFF
d_gene: TRBD1; v_gene: TRBV7-9; abundance: few; j_gene: TRBJ2-5; CDR3nt: TGTGCCAGCGCACAGGGGTACCAAGAGACCCAGTACTTC; CDR3aa: CASAQGYQETQYF
d_gene: TRBD1; v_gene: TRBV11-2; abundance: NA; j_gene: TRBJ2-1; CDR3nt: TGTGCCAGCAGCCCGCGACAGGGGAGAACCTACAATGAGCAGTTCTTC; CDR3aa: CASSPRQGRTYNEQFF
d_gene: NA; v_gene: TRBV7-2; abundance: few; j_gene: TRBJ2-3; CDR3nt: TGTGCCAGCAGCTTAGTGGGGGCTAGCACAGATACGCAGTATTTT; CDR3aa: CASSLVGASTDTQYF
d_gene: TRBD1; v_gene: TRBV7-9; abundance: NA; j_gene: TRBJ1-1; CDR3nt: TGTGCCAGCAGTTTTCGACAGGGGGGTGAAGCTTTCTTT; CDR3aa: CASSFRQGGEAFF
d_gene: TRBD2; v_gene: TRBV11-3; abundance: NA; j_gene: TRBJ2-1; CDR3nt: TGTGCCAGCAGCCTAGGGACTACCGAGCAGTTCTTC; CDR3aa: CASSLGTTEQFF
d_gene: NA; v_gene: TRBV3-1; abundance: medium-sized; j_gene: TRBJ2-2; CDR3nt: TGTGCCAGCAGCCAAGACGCCTCGAACACCGGGGAGCTGTTTTTT; CDR3aa: CASSQDASNTGELFF
d_gene: NA; v_gene: TRBV7-2; abundance: few; j_gene: TRBJ2-3; CDR3nt: TGTGCCAGCCTGGCAGGCCTGCGGGGTACGCAGTATTTT; CDR3aa: CASLAGLRGTQYF
d_gene: NA; v_gene: TRBV20-1; abundance: medium-sized; j_gene: TRBJ2-1; CDR3nt: TGCAGTGCTAGAGCTAGGGCTAGCTACGGCAATGAGCAGTTCTTC; CDR3aa: CSARARASYGNEQFF
d_gene: NA; v_gene: TRBV7-2; abundance: many; j_gene: TRBJ2-1; CDR3nt: TGTGCCAGCAGCCCAGCCGGGCATTACAATGAGCAGTTCTTC; CDR3aa: CASSPAGHYNEQFF